This T cell receptor (beta chain) was recorded in a study of blood T cell repertoires in COVID-19. Study details: PBMCs, B-cell-depleted T cells, or T cells provided the cDNA or gDNA that made up the material.

As originally analysed: Researchers report that nucleated cell counts were estimated from reference gene primer amplification. Assay used: immunoSEQ multiplex PCR; TCRdb lists only in-frame clones, some missing. The DNA was the basis for D and trimming; V, J and clone size are from that table. This sample carries some 170,000 clones, approximately 80% of them seen once, and the ten largest clones take 4.5% to 7.5%. This clone was counted once. V lost 1 base and J 3 bases, leaving 7 bases between the germline ends. Germline V gene lookup returns CDR1 SGDLS and CDR2 YYNGEE. The CDR3 is made up of 13 amino acids.

Sequenced material: PBMCs or T cells enriched from blood (not recorded which). This clonotype was obtained from a man aged 40-50 years who had recovered from COVID-19. V and J are TRBV9 and TRBJ1-1; D remains unclear. The CDR3 DNA is TGTGCCAGCAGCGTAATTCCGGACACTGAAGCTTTCTTT. Residues: CASSVIPDTEAFF.